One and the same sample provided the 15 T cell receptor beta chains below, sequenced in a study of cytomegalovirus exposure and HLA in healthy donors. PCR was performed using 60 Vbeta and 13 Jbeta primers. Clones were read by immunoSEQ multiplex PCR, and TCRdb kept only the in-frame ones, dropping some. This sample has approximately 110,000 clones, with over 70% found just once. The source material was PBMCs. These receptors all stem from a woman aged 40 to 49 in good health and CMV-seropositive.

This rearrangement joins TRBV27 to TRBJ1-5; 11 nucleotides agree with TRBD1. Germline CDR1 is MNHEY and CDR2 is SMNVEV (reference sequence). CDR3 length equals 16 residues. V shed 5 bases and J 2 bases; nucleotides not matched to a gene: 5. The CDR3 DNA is TGTGCCAGCAGTCCCTGGACAGGGGGCCGCAATCAGCCCCAGCATTTT. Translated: CASSPWTGGRNQPQHF.

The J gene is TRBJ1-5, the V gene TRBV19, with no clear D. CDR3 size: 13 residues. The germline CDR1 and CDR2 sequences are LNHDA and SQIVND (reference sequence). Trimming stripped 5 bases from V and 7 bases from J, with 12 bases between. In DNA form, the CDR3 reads TGTGCCAGTAGTGTGGGCCACGGCCAGCCCCAGCATTTT. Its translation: CASSVGHGQPQHF.

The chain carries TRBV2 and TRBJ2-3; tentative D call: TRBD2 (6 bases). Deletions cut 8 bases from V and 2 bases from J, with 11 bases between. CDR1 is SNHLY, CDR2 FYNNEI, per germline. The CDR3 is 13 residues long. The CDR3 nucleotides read TGTGCCAGCGTAGCGGAGATCACAGATACGCAGTATTTT. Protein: CASVAEITDTQYF.

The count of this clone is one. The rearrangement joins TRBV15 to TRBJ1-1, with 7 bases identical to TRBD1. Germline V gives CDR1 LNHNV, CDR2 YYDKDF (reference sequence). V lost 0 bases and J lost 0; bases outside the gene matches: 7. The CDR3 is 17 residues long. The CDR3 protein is CATSREIRGLLNTEAFF. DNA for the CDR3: TGTGCCACCAGCAGAGAGATTAGGGGGCTATTGAACACTGAAGCTTTCTTT.

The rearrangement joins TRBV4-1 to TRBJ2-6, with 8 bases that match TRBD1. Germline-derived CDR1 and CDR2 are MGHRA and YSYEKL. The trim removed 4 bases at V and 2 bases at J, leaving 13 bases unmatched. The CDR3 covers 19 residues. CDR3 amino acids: CASSRWTGRLFAGANVLTF. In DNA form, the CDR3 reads TGCGCCAGCAGCCGATGGACAGGGAGACTTTTCGCTGGGGCCAACGTCCTGACTTTC.

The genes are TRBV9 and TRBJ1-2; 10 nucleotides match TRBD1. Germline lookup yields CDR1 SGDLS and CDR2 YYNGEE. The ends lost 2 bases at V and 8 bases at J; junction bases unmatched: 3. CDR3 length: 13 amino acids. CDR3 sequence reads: CASSVGTGVGYTF. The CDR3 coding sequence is TGTGCCAGCAGCGTCGGGACAGGGGTCGGCTACACCTTC. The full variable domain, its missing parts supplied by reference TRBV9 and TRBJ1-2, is DSGVTQTPKHLITATGQRVTLRCSPRSGDLSVYWYQQSLDQGLQFLIQYYNGEERAKGNILERFSAQQFPDLHSELNLSSLELGDSALYFCASSVGTGVGYTFGSGTRLTVV.

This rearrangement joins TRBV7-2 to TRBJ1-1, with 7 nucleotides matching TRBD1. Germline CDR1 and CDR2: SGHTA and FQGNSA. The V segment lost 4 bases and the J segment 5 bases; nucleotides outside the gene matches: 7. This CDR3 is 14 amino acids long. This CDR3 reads CASSSTGVSTEAFF. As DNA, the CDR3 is TGTGCCAGCAGCTCCACAGGGGTTTCGACTGAAGCTTTCTTT.

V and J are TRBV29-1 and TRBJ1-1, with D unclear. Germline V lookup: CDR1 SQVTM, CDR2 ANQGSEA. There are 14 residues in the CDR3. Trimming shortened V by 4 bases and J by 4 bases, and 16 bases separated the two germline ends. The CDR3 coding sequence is TGCAGCGTTGCGGCGGGAGGGTCCGTCACTGAAGCTTTCTTT. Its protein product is CSVAAGGSVTEAFF.

The CDR3 region is CASSFIFGGKVGEQYF. CDR3 nucleotide sequence: TGTGCCAGCAGTTTTATATTCGGGGGAAAGGTCGGCGAGCAGTACTTC. The chain uses TRBV28 and TRBJ2-7; tentatively, D is TRBD2 (6 bases). Trimming stripped 3 bases from V and 6 bases from J, with 21 bases between. Germline V gene data show CDR1 as MDHEN and CDR2 as SYDVKM. The CDR3 runs 16 residues.

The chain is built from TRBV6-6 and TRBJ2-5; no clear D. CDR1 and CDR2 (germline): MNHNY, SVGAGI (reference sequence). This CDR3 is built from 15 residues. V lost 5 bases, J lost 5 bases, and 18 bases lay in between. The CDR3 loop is CASSLVPHLEETQYF. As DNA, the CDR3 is TGTGCCAGCAGTCTCGTCCCCCACCTGGAGGAGACCCAGTACTTC.

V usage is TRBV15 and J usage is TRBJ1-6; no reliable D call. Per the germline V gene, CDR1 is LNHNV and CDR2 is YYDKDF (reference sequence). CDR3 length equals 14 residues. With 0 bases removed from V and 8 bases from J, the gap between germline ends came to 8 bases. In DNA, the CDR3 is TGTGCCACCAGCAGAGATGCGGGCTATTCACCCCTCCACTTT. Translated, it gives CATSRDAGYSPLHF.

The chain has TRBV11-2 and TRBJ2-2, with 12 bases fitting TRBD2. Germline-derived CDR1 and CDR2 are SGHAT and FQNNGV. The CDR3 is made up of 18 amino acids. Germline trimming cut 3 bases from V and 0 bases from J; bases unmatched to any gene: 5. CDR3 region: CASSFGRLAGANTGELFF. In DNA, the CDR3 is TGTGCCAGCAGCTTTGGGCGACTAGCGGGGGCGAACACCGGGGAGCTGTTTTTT.

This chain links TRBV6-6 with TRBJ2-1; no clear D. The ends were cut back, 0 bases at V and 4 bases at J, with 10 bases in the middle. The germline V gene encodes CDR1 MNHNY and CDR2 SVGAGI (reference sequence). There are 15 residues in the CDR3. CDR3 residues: CASSYSPFKYNEQFF. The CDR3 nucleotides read TGTGCCAGCAGTTACTCCCCATTCAAATACAATGAGCAGTTCTTC.

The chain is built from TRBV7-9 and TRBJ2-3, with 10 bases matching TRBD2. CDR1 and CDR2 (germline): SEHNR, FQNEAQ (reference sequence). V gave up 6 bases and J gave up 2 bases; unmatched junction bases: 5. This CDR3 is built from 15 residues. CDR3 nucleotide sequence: TGTGCCAGCAGAGAAGCGGGGGGGTTCACAGATACGCAGTATTTT. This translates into CASREAGGFTDTQYF.

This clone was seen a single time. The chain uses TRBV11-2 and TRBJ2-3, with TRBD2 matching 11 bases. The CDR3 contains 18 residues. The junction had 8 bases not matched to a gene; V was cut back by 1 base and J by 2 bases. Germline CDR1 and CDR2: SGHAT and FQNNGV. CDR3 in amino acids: CASSLGRLAGILTDTQYF. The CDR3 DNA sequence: TGTGCCAGCAGCTTAGGTCGACTAGCGGGGATACTCACAGATACGCAGTATTTT.